This TCR beta chain derives from a study of tumour-infiltrating T cells in Burkitt lymphoma. CDR1 is LGHNA and CDR2 is YNFKEQ in the germline V gene. The CDR3 is 15 amino acids. The V end lost 2 bases, the J end lost 1 base, and 10 bases lay between the germline ends. TCRdb keeps only in-frame clones here, not all; method: immunoSEQ multiplex PCR. The sample comprises 3,800 or so clones, 11% to 15% of which are singletons, and approximately 20% rests with the top ten. This clone has just a few counts. The sequencing sample was made of tumor tissue. This TCR derives from a human donor with Burkitt lymphoma. The chain links TRBV4-2 to TRBJ2-3; D not resolved. In DNA form, the CDR3 reads TGTGCCAGCAGCCAACGCGAGAAAGGCACAGATACGCAGTATTTT. This translates into CASSQREKGTDTQYF.